This T cell receptor (beta chain) was identified during a study of T cells in Graves' hyperthyroidism and ophthalmopathy. Study-wide background: Pretreatment peripheral blood was obtained at initial diagnosis.

From RNA transcripts, TCR beta CDR3 regions were amplified. First-round RT-PCR of the TCR CDR3 relied on the HTBI primer set. TCRdb ran MiXCR on the multiplex PCR reads and lists one entry per CDR3 protein. The sample holds about 590,000 distinct CDR3 sequences, 15% to 17% seen once. Each diagnosis was grounded in clinical symptoms, serum thyroxine and TRAb, thyroid ultrasound, and orbital computed tomography. A remark on this clonotype: What it recognizes is unknown.

V dropped 1 base and J dropped 5 bases, with 14 bases sitting between them. Germline CDR1 reads KGHSH; CDR2 reads LQKENI. The CDR3 contains 15 residues. Points from the study as a whole: Within blood appeared most thyroid clonotypes that had expanded above 0.001. Ophthalmopathy was distinguished from stable hyperthyroidism by 13 V-J signatures.

Input material: blood. The chain links TRBV18 to TRBJ1-1; D might be TRBD1 (6 bases). The receptor was derived from a woman younger than 45 with Graves' hyperthyroidism. CDR3 region: CASSPLEGGLTEAFF. In DNA form, the CDR3 reads TGTGCCAGCTCACCACTCGAGGGGGGGCTGACTGAAGCTTTCTTT.